Listed below are T cell receptor beta chains from one sample, sequenced in a study of CXCR3-negative and CXCR3-positive naive CD8 T cells. TCRdb reanalyzed the 5' RACE reads and collapses them to one entry per CDR3 protein, without DNA. The sample holds approximately 62,000 distinct CDR3 sequences. The sequencing sample was made of naive CXCR3- CD8+ T cells from blood. The source of these receptors is a human donor in good health. Some clones in this sample may be carry-over from other donors' samples. Each CDR3 is given with its conserved first and last residue. The order of the fields is CDR3 protein, V gene, J gene, clone size. Not all rows give a size; the values are once, few, many and, for expanded clones, a class.

CDR3: CASSLAFLKTDSNQPQHF
V: TRBV7-2
J: TRBJ1-5
size: .

CDR3: CASISTGPDRSTYTQYF
V: TRBV28
J: TRBJ2-3
size: .

CDR3: CASESWEGTPVDTEAFF
V: TRBV6-2/TRBV6-3
J: TRBJ1-1
size: medium-sized

CDR3: CASSIVSGFWNEQFF
V: TRBV19
J: TRBJ2-1
size: .

CDR3: CASSLGVGGGVTYEQYF
V: TRBV7-2
J: TRBJ2-7
size: .

CDR3: CASRWTGANYGYTF
V: TRBV6-6
J: TRBJ1-2
size: .

CDR3: CASSQDAGTIFLTDTQYF
V: TRBV3-1
J: TRBJ2-3
size: .

CDR3: CASSLAQGSVTNEKLFF
V: TRBV5-1
J: TRBJ1-4
size: .

CDR3: CSVEGRGRQGSLTDTQYF
V: TRBV29-1
J: TRBJ2-3
size: .

CDR3: CSVQLGLDEQYF
V: TRBV29-1
J: TRBJ2-7
size: .

CDR3: CSASFRGGGSEQFF
V: TRBV20-1
J: TRBJ2-1
size: .

CDR3: CASSLAGSYNEQFF
V: TRBV12-3/TRBV12-4
J: TRBJ2-1
size: .

CDR3: CAWSLILNTEAFF
V: TRBV30
J: TRBJ1-1
size: .

CDR3: CASSSGPAGLPYNEHFF
V: TRBV7-2
J: TRBJ2-1
size: .

CDR3: CASSDSGTGEDTQYF
V: TRBV7-3
J: TRBJ2-3
size: .

CDR3: CASSLTTSGDTQYF
V: TRBV7-9
J: TRBJ2-3
size: .

CDR3: CASSQRGGNEKFF
V: TRBV4-3
J: TRBJ2-1
size: .

CDR3: CASSKVALAVKYEQYF
V: TRBV21-1
J: TRBJ2-7
size: .

CDR3: CASSLGRADSGNTIYF
V: TRBV7-9
J: TRBJ1-3
size: .

CDR3: CSGGPLGGANVLTF
V: TRBV20-1
J: TRBJ2-6
size: .

CDR3: CASSLLNEQYF
V: TRBV27
J: TRBJ2-7
size: .

CDR3: CSVGLRNTGNTIYF
V: TRBV29-1
J: TRBJ1-3
size: .

CDR3: CASSLYAGQRYGTGELFF
V: TRBV5-6
J: TRBJ2-2
size: .

CDR3: CASSQDSSTYRDIRGETQYF
V: TRBV4-3
J: TRBJ2-5
size: .

CDR3: CASSELAGGEKDNEQFF
V: TRBV6-1
J: TRBJ2-1
size: .

CDR3: CSVQGGEWDEQFF
V: TRBV29-1
J: TRBJ2-1
size: .

CDR3: CSVEGASSYNEQFF
V: TRBV29-1
J: TRBJ2-1
size: .

CDR3: CVSRGVAAGELFF
V: TRBV28
J: TRBJ2-2
size: .

CDR3: CASSENLSGANVLTF
V: TRBV6-1
J: TRBJ2-6
size: .

CDR3: CATSTYPLGGLTDTQYF
V: TRBV15
J: TRBJ2-3
size: .

CDR3: CATSSPRDRAYNEQFF
V: TRBV15
J: TRBJ2-1
size: .

CDR3: CASSQPFGQGRYEQYF
V: TRBV7-8
J: TRBJ2-7
size: .

CDR3: CASSLPQGPYNEQFF
V: TRBV28
J: TRBJ2-1
size: .